This is a list of T cell receptor beta chains from one sample in a study of blood T cells in healthy people across ages. A single record per CDR3 protein comes from TCRdb applying MiXCR to the 5' RACE reads. The table lists 750,000 to 950,000 distinct CDR3 sequences, just under 30% of them singletons, with roughly 10% in the top ten. These same records also appear under a second study, on T cells of mothers and their children.

Input material: blood. Receptor source: a woman between 40 and 55 years old in good health. Both conserved end residues are part of each CDR3. The D gene is left open where the match is weak. The listing skips clone size in some rows; elsewhere it reads once, few, many or a size class.

d_gene: -
v_gene: TRBV29-1
j_gene: TRBJ2-7
abundance: -
CDR3aa: CGDAGGTSYNEQYF
CDR3nt: TGCGGCGACGCTGGGGGGACCTCCTACAATGAGCAGTACTTC

d_gene: -
v_gene: TRBV20-1
j_gene: TRBJ1-1
abundance: -
CDR3aa: CSARRHMNTEAFF
CDR3nt: TGCAGTGCCCGGAGACACATGAACACTGAAGCTTTCTTT

d_gene: TRBD2
v_gene: TRBV27
j_gene: TRBJ2-7
abundance: many
CDR3aa: CASRRRGLAREEQYF
CDR3nt: TGTGCCAGCAGACGGCGGGGGTTAGCCAGGGAAGAGCAGTACTTC

d_gene: -
v_gene: TRBV29-1
j_gene: TRBJ2-1
abundance: many
CDR3aa: CSVESDLTYNEQFF
CDR3nt: TGCAGCGTTGAATCGGACCTAACCTACAATGAGCAGTTCTTC

d_gene: -
v_gene: TRBV7-3
j_gene: TRBJ2-1
abundance: -
CDR3aa: CASSPSSTSNEQFF
CDR3nt: TGTGCCAGCAGCCCCTCGAGCACCTCCAATGAGCAGTTCTTC

d_gene: -
v_gene: TRBV4-1
j_gene: TRBJ1-1
abundance: few
CDR3aa: CASSQWGGSTEAFF
CDR3nt: TGCGCCAGCAGCCAGTGGGGGGGCAGCACTGAAGCTTTCTTT

d_gene: TRBD1
v_gene: TRBV20-1
j_gene: TRBJ2-7
abundance: -
CDR3aa: CSARETGTGTRYEQYF
CDR3nt: TGCAGTGCTAGAGAGACCGGGACAGGGACCCGCTACGAGCAGTACTTC

d_gene: -
v_gene: TRBV20-1
j_gene: TRBJ2-1
abundance: -
CDR3aa: CSARLVPNEQFF
CDR3nt: TGCAGTGCTAGATTGGTCCCCAATGAGCAGTTCTTC

d_gene: -
v_gene: TRBV5-1
j_gene: TRBJ2-4
abundance: many
CDR3aa: CASSLVTQNIQYF
CDR3nt: TGCGCCAGCAGCTTGGTGACACAAAACATTCAGTACTTC

d_gene: -
v_gene: TRBV12-3/TRBV12-4
j_gene: TRBJ2-1
abundance: few
CDR3aa: CASSPTRGGYNEQFF
CDR3nt: TGTGCCAGCAGTCCGACTAGAGGGGGGTACAATGAGCAGTTCTTC

d_gene: TRBD1
v_gene: TRBV28
j_gene: TRBJ2-7
abundance: many
CDR3aa: CASSLTGGQGYEQYF
CDR3nt: TGTGCCAGCAGTTTAACCGGGGGACAGGGCTACGAGCAGTACTTC

d_gene: TRBD2
v_gene: TRBV29-1
j_gene: TRBJ2-5
abundance: many
CDR3aa: CSVAMTSAGETQYF
CDR3nt: TGCAGCGTCGCTATGACTAGCGCGGGAGAGACCCAGTACTTC

d_gene: -
v_gene: TRBV6-2/TRBV6-3
j_gene: TRBJ1-5
abundance: -
CDR3aa: CACGAPGTYQPQHF
CDR3nt: TGTGCCTGCGGGGCGCCCGGGACATATCAGCCCCAGCATTTT

d_gene: TRBD1
v_gene: TRBV28
j_gene: TRBJ1-3
abundance: few
CDR3aa: CASTQGQTGNTIYF
CDR3nt: TGTGCCAGCACCCAGGGACAGACAGGAAACACCATATATTTT

d_gene: -
v_gene: TRBV29-1
j_gene: TRBJ1-1
abundance: -
CDR3aa: CSAVVDSTEAFF
CDR3nt: TGCAGCGCGGTAGTCGATAGCACTGAAGCTTTCTTT

d_gene: -
v_gene: TRBV7-9
j_gene: TRBJ1-1
abundance: few
CDR3aa: CASSLVSVGEAFF
CDR3nt: TGTGCCAGCAGCTTAGTTTCCGTTGGAGAAGCTTTCTTT

d_gene: -
v_gene: TRBV7-2
j_gene: TRBJ2-1
abundance: -
CDR3aa: CASSLGPENEQFF
CDR3nt: TGTGCCAGCAGCTTAGGACCCGAGAATGAGCAGTTCTTC

d_gene: -
v_gene: TRBV7-2
j_gene: TRBJ2-1
abundance: -
CDR3aa: CASSPGPGLYEQFF
CDR3nt: TGTGCCAGCAGCCCTGGACCGGGGCTCTATGAGCAGTTCTTC

d_gene: TRBD2
v_gene: TRBV20-1
j_gene: TRBJ2-5
abundance: few
CDR3aa: CSARAGGRQETQYF
CDR3nt: TGCAGTGCCAGAGCGGGGGGGCGACAAGAGACCCAGTACTTC

d_gene: -
v_gene: TRBV7-2
j_gene: TRBJ2-3
abundance: few
CDR3aa: CASSLADTDTQYF
CDR3nt: TGTGCCAGCAGCTTAGCGGATACAGATACGCAGTATTTT

d_gene: -
v_gene: TRBV5-4
j_gene: TRBJ2-1
abundance: -
CDR3aa: CASSLFGTSYNEQFF
CDR3nt: TGTGCCAGCAGCTTGTTTGGCACCTCCTACAATGAGCAGTTCTTC

d_gene: TRBD1
v_gene: TRBV7-2
j_gene: TRBJ2-7
abundance: many
CDR3aa: CAISSGQGSREQYF
CDR3nt: TGTGCAATCTCGTCGGGACAGGGTTCCCGCGAGCAGTACTTC

d_gene: -
v_gene: TRBV5-1
j_gene: TRBJ1-2
abundance: -
CDR3aa: CASSLDLLSRNYGYTF
CDR3nt: TGCGCCAGCAGCTTGGACCTTCTGAGCCGTAACTATGGCTACACCTTC

d_gene: -
v_gene: TRBV12-3/TRBV12-4
j_gene: TRBJ1-2
abundance: -
CDR3aa: CASSFERANGYTF
CDR3nt: TGTGCCAGCAGTTTTGAAAGGGCAAATGGCTACACCTTC

d_gene: -
v_gene: TRBV6-5
j_gene: TRBJ2-7
abundance: -
CDR3aa: CASSLANWGTYEQYF
CDR3nt: TGTGCCAGCAGTTTGGCTAATTGGGGGACCTACGAGCAGTACTTC

d_gene: -
v_gene: TRBV29-1
j_gene: TRBJ1-4
abundance: -
CDR3aa: CSVFGFGEKLFF
CDR3nt: TGCAGCGTTTTCGGGTTTGGAGAAAAACTGTTTTTT

d_gene: TRBD2
v_gene: TRBV11-2
j_gene: TRBJ2-1
abundance: many
CDR3aa: CASSLEKLGLVYNEQFF
CDR3nt: TGTGCCAGCAGCTTAGAAAAGTTGGGACTAGTATACAATGAGCAGTTCTTC

d_gene: -
v_gene: TRBV28
j_gene: TRBJ2-7
abundance: -
CDR3aa: CASSWTTYEQYF
CDR3nt: TGTGCCAGCAGTTGGACCACCTACGAGCAGTACTTC

d_gene: -
v_gene: TRBV29-1
j_gene: TRBJ2-7
abundance: many
CDR3aa: CSVPGGPSEQYF
CDR3nt: TGCAGCGTCCCCGGGGGGCCTAGCGAGCAGTACTTC

d_gene: TRBD2
v_gene: TRBV7-9
j_gene: TRBJ2-7
abundance: -
CDR3aa: CAGSSLAGMNYEQYF
CDR3nt: TGTGCCGGCAGCTCCCTAGCGGGGATGAACTACGAGCAGTACTTC

d_gene: -
v_gene: TRBV29-1
j_gene: TRBJ1-4
abundance: few
CDR3aa: CSIRDKAQEKLFF
CDR3nt: TGCAGCATAAGGGACAAGGCTCAGGAAAAACTGTTTTTT

d_gene: TRBD2
v_gene: TRBV5-1
j_gene: TRBJ2-5
abundance: -
CDR3aa: CASSWGGAGETYPLGSSRYF
CDR3nt: TGCGCCAGCAGCTGGGGAGGAGCGGGGGAGACCTACCCTCTCGGGTCTAGCAGGTACTTC

d_gene: -
v_gene: TRBV28
j_gene: TRBJ1-2
abundance: many
CDR3aa: CASSLLSRSGYTF
CDR3nt: TGTGCCAGCAGTTTACTTTCAAGAAGTGGCTACACCTTC

d_gene: -
v_gene: TRBV7-2
j_gene: TRBJ1-1
abundance: few
CDR3aa: CASSLGQSWGNTEAFF
CDR3nt: TGTGCCAGCAGCTTAGGACAGTCCTGGGGGAACACTGAAGCTTTCTTT

d_gene: -
v_gene: TRBV27
j_gene: TRBJ1-6
abundance: -
CDR3aa: CASRLVGVSPLHF
CDR3nt: TGTGCCAGCAGACTTGTCGGGGTTTCACCCCTCCACTTT

d_gene: -
v_gene: TRBV28
j_gene: TRBJ2-7
abundance: few
CDR3aa: CASTPGREQYF
CDR3nt: TGTGCCAGCACCCCAGGGAGGGAGCAGTACTTC

d_gene: -
v_gene: TRBV20-1
j_gene: TRBJ1-2
abundance: many
CDR3aa: CSAERGMDGYTF
CDR3nt: TGCAGTGCGGAGAGGGGAATGGATGGCTACACCTTC